The next 9 T cell receptor beta chains were all read from a single sample in a study of blood T cell repertoires in COVID-19. TCRdb's table, derived via immunoSEQ multiplex PCR, lists solely in-frame clones and lacks some. Of around 190,000 clones in the sample, about 75% were seen once. The specimen sequenced was peripheral blood. The origin of the receptors is a woman aged 45-65 years with active or convalescent COVID-19.

This clone appeared a few times. This chain connects TRBV18 to TRBJ2-1, with 7 nucleotides matching TRBD2. There are 14 residues in the CDR3. The ends lost 3 bases at V and 6 bases at J; junction bases unmatched: 5. CDR1 is KGHSH, CDR2 LQKENI, per germline. The CDR3 DNA follows: TGTGCCAGCTCACCGCCACTAGCGACCAATGAGCAGTTCTTC. Its protein product is CASSPPLATNEQFF.

The chain recombines TRBV19 with TRBJ1-3; D not resolved. From germline, CDR1 is LNHDA and CDR2 SQIVND (reference sequence). The CDR3 runs 15 residues. V was clipped by 0 bases and J by 4 bases, with 10 bases between them. CDR3 DNA sequence: TGTGCCAGTAGTATAGATCCCGTCTCCGGAAACACCATATATTTT. Protein: CASSIDPVSGNTIYF.

The chain uses TRBV19 and TRBJ1-2, with TRBD1 matching 8 bases. The CDR3 runs 16 residues. Germline assignment: CDR1 LNHDA and CDR2 SQIVND (reference sequence). The V and J ends lost 0 bases and 4 bases, in that order; junction bases with no gene match: 7. Here the CDR3 reads CASSIDGQGAPYGYTF. The CDR3 nucleotides are TGTGCCAGTAGTATAGACGGGCAGGGGGCACCCTATGGCTACACCTTC.

The V gene is TRBV9, the J gene TRBJ2-5, with TRBD1 identical over 9 bases. The CDR3 loop spans 16 amino acids. CDR1 SGDLS and CDR2 YYNGEE come from the germline V gene. Trimming at V came to 0 bases and at J to 5 bases, leaving 8 bases not matched to a gene. CDR3 sequence (DNA): TGTGCCAGCAGCGTAGCTACGGGACAGGGTTTGGAGACCCAGTACTTC. This sequence encodes CASSVATGQGLETQYF.

The V call is TRBV6-2 or TRBV6-3, the J call TRBJ1-5; 8 bases are a match to TRBD1. V was clipped by 5 bases and J by 8 bases; unmatched bases: 8. Germline V gives CDR1 MNHEY, CDR2 SVGEGT. The CDR3 is 14 residues long. CDR3 sequence reads: CASSHRGAGEPQHF. The CDR3 DNA reads as TGTGCCAGCAGTCACAGGGGGGCTGGGGAGCCCCAGCATTTT.

The chain is built from TRBV19 and TRBJ2-5; weak D call: TRBD2 (6 bases). V lost 3 bases and J 4 bases, leaving 6 bases between the germline ends. This CDR3 contains 12 residues. The germline V gene has CDR1 LNHDA and CDR2 SQIVND (reference sequence). The CDR3 region is CASSIGGETQYF. Here the CDR3 DNA reads TGTGCCAGTAGTATCGGGGGAGAGACCCAGTACTTC. Filled out from reference TRBV19 and TRBJ2-5, the complete variable domain reads DGGITQSPKYLFRKEGQNVTLSCEQNLNHDAMYWYRQDPGQGLRLIYYSQIVNDFQKGDIAEGYSVSREKKESFPLTVTSAQKNPTAFYLCASSIGGETQYFGPGTRLLVL.

V gene TRBV5-1 combines with J gene TRBJ1-5; D unresolved. V was trimmed by 3 bases and J by 7 bases, leaving 11 bases between them. The germline CDR1 and CDR2 sequences are SGHRS and YFSETQ. This CDR3 has 13 residues. Written as DNA, the CDR3 is TGCGCCAGCAGCTGGGAGGGAAGGCAGCCCCAGCATTTT. Protein sequence: CASSWEGRQPQHF.

The genes are TRBV3-1 (or the pseudogene TRBV3-2) and TRBJ2-1, with 11 positions matching TRBD2. This CDR3 contains 16 residues. The V gene end was trimmed by 5 bases and the J gene end by 5 bases; junction bases not matched to a gene: 8. Per the germline V gene, CDR1 is LGHDT and CDR2 is YNNKEL (reference sequence). The CDR3 region is CASSSLVAGGHNEQFF. DNA of the CDR3: TGTGCCAGCAGCTCTCTAGTAGCGGGAGGGCACAATGAGCAGTTCTTC.

This clone came up once. The gene calls are TRBV24-1 and TRBJ2-2; TRBD2 matches at 12 bases. V was pared by 5 bases and J by 5 bases, with 8 bases of the junction left unmatched. CDR3 length: 17 residues. Germline CDR1 and CDR2: KGHDR and SFDVKD. The CDR3 reads CATSGATGTSGTGELFF. The DNA of the CDR3 is TGTGCCACCAGTGGCGCCACCGGGACTAGCGGGACCGGGGAGCTGTTTTTT.